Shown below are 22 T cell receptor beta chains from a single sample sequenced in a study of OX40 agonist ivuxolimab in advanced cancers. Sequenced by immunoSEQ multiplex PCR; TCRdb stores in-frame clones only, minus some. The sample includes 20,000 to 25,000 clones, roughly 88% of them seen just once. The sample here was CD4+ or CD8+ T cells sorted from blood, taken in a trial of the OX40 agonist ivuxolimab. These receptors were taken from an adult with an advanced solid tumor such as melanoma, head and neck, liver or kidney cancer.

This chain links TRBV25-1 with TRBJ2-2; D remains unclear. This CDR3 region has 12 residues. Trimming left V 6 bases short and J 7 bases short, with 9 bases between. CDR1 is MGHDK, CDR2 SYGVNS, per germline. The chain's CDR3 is CASRLQDGELFF. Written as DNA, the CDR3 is TGTGCCAGCAGACTCCAGGACGGGGAGCTGTTTTTT.

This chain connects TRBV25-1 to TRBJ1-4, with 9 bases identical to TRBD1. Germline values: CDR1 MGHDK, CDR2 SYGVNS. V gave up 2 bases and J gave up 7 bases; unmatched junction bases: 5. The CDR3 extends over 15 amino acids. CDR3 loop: CASSEMGQGPEKLFF. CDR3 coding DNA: TGTGCCAGCAGTGAAATGGGACAGGGACCTGAAAAACTGTTTTTT.

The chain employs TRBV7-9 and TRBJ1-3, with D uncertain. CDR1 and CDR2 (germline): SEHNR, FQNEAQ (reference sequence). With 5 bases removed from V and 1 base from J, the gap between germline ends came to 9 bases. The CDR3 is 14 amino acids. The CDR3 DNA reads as TGTGCCAGCAGCCCCTTGGGGTCTGGAAACACCATATATTTT. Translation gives CASSPLGSGNTIYF. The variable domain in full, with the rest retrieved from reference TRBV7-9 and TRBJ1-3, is DTGVSQNPRHKITKRGQNVTFRCDPISEHNRLYWYRQTLGQGPEFLTYFQNEAQLEKSRLLSDRFSAERPKGSFSTLEIQRTEQGDSAMYLCASSPLGSGNTIYFGEGSWLTVV.

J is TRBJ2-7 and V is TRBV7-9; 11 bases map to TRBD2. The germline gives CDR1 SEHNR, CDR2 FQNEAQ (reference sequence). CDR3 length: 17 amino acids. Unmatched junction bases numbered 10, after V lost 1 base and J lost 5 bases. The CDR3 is CASSLVGGASGRNEQYF. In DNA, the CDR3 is TGTGCCAGCAGCTTAGTGGGTGGGGCTAGCGGGAGGAACGAGCAGTACTTC.

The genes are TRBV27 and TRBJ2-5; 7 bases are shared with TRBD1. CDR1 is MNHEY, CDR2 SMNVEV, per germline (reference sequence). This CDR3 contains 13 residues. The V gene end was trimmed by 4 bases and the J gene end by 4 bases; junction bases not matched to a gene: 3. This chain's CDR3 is CASSSTGLETQYF. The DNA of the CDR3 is TGTGCCAGCAGTTCGACAGGGTTAGAGACCCAGTACTTC.

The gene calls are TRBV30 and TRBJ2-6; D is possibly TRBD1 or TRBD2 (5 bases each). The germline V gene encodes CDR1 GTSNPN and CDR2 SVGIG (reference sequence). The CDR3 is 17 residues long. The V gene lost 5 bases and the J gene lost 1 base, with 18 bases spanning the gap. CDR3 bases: TGTGCCTGGGGGGGTGCAGGGAACCAATCTGGGGCCAACGTCCTGACTTTC. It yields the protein CAWGGAGNQSGANVLTF.

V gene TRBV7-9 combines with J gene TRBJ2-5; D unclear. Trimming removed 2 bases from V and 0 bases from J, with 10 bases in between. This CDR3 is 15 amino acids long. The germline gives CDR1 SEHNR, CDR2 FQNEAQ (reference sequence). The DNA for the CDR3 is TGTGCCAGCAGCTTAACTTGGGTCGACCAAGAGACCCAGTACTTC. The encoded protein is CASSLTWVDQETQYF.

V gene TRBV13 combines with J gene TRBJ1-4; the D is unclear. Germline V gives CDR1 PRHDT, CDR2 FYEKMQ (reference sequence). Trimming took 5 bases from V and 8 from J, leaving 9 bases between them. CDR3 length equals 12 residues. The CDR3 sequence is CASSPDREKLFF. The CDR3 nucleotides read TGTGCCAGCAGCCCGGACCGGGAAAAACTGTTTTTT.

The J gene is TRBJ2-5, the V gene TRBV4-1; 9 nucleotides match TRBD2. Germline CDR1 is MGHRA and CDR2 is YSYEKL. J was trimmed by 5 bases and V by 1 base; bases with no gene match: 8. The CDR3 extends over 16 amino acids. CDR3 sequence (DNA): TGCGCCAGCAGCCAAGTCGCTAGCGGGGAGGTCGAGACCCAGTACTTC. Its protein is CASSQVASGEVETQYF.

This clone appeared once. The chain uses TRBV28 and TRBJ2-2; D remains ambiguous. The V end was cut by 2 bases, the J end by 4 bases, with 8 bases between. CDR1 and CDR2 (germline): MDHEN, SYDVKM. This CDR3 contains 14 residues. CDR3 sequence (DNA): TGTGCCAGCAGTTTAACCCAAGGCACCGGGGAGCTGTTTTTT. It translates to CASSLTQGTGELFF.

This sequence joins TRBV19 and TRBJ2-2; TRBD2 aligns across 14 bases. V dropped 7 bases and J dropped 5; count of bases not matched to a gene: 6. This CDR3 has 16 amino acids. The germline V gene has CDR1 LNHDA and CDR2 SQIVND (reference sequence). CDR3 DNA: TGTGCCAGTAAGGGACTAGCGGGAGAAGGGACCGGGGAGCTGTTTTTT. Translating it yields CASKGLAGEGTGELFF.

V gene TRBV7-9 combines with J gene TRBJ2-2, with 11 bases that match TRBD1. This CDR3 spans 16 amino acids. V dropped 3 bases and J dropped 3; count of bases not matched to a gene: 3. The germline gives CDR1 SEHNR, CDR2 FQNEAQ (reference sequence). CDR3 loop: CASSFPGQGDTGELFF. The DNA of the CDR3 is TGTGCCAGCAGCTTCCCGGGACAGGGGGACACCGGGGAGCTGTTTTTT.

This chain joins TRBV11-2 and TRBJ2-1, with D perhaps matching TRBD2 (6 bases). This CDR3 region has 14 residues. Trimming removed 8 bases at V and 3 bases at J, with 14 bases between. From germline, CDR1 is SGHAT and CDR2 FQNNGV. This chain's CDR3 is CASSTGSGYNEQFF. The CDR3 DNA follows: TGTGCCAGCTCGACGGGTAGCGGCTACAATGAGCAGTTCTTC.

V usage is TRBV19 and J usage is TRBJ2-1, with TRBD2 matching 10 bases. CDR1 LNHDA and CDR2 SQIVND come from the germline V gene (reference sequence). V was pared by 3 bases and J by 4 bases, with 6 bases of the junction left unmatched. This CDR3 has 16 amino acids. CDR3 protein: CASSIGAGGSYNEQFF. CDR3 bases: TGTGCCAGTAGTATCGGAGCGGGGGGGAGTTACAATGAGCAGTTCTTC.

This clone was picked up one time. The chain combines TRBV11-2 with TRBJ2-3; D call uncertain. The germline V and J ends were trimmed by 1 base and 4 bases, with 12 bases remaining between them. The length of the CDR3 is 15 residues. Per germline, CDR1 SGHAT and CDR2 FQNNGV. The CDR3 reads CASSLVPLRPDTQYF. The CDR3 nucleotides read TGTGCCAGCAGCTTAGTACCCCTTAGGCCAGATACGCAGTATTTT. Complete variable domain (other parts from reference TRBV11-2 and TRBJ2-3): EAGVAQSPRYKIIEKRQSVAFWCNPISGHATLYWYQQILGQGPKLLIQFQNNGVVDDSQLPKDRFSAERLKGVDSTLKIQPAKLEDSAVYLCASSLVPLRPDTQYFGPGTRLTVL.

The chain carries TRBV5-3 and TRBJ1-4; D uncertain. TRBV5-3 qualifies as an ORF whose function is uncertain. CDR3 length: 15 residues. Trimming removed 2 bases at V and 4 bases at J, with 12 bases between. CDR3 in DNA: TGTGCCAGAAGCTTATTGGGCAGGCGTAATGAAAAACTGTTTTTT. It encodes CARSLLGRRNEKLFF.

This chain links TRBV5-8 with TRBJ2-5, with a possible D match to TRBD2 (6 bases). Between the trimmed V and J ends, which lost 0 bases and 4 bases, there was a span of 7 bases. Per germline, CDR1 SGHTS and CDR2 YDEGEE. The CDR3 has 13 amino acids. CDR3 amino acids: CASSLDGGETQYF. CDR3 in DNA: TGTGCCAGCAGCTTGGACGGGGGAGAGACCCAGTACTTC.

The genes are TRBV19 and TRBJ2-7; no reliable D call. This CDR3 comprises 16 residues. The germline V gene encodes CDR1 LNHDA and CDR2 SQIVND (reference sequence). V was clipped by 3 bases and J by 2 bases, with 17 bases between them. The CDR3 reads CASSIAPTTVAYEQYF. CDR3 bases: TGTGCCAGTAGTATTGCGCCCACGACGGTGGCCTACGAGCAGTACTTC.

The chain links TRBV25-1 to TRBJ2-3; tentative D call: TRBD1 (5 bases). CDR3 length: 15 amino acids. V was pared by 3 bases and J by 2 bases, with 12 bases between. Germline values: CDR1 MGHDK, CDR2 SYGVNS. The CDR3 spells CASSDGEGDTDTQYF. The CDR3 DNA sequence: TGTGCCAGCAGTGATGGCGAAGGGGACACAGATACGCAGTATTTT.

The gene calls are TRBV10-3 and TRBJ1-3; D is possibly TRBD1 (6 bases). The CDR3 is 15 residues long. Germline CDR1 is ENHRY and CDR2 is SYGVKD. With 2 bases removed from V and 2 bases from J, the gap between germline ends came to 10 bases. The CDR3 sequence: CAISESRGTGNTIYF. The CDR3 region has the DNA TGTGCCATCAGTGAGAGCAGGGGCACTGGAAACACCATATATTTT.

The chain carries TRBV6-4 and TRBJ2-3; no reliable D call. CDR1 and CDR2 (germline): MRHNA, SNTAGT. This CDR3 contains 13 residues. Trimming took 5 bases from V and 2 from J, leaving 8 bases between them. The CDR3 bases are TGTGCCAGCAGTAAGGGCAACACAGATACGCAGTATTTT. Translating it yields CASSKGNTDTQYF.

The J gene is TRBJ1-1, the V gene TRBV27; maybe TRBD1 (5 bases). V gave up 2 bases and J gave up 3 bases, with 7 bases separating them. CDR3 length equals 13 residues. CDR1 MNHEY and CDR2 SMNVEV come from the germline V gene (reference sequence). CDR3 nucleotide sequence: TGTGCCAGCAGTTTAAGCAGGGACACTGAAGCTTTCTTT. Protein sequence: CASSLSRDTEAFF.